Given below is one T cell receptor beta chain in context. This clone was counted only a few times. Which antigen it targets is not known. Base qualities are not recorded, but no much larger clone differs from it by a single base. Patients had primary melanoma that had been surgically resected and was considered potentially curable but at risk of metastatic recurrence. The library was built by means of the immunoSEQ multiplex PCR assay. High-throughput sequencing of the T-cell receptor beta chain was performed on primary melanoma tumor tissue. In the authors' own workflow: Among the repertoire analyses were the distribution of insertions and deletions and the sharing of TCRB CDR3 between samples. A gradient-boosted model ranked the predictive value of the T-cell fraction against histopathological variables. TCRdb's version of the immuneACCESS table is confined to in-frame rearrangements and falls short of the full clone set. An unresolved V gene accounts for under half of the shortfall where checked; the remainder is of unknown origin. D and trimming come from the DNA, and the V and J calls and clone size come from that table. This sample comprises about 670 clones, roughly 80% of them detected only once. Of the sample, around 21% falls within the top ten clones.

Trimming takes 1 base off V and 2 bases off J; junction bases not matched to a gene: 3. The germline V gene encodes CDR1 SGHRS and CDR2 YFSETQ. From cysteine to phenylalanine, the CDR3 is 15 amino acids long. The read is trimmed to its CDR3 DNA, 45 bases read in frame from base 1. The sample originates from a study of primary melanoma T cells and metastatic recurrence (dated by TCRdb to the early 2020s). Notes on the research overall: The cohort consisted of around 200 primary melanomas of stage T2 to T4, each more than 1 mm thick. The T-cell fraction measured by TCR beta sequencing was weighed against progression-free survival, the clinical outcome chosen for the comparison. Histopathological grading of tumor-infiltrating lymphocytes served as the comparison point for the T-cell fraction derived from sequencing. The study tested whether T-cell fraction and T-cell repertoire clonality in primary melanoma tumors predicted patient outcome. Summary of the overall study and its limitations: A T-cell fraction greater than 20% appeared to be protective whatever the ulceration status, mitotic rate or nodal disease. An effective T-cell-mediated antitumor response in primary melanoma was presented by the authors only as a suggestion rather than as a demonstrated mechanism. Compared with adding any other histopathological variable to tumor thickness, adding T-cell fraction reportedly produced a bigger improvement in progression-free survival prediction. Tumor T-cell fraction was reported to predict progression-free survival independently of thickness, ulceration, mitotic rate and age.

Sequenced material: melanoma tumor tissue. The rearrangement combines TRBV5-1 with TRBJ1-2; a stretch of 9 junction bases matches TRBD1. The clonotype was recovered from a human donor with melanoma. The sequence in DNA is TGCGCCAGCAGCTTGACAGGGGGCGCGAACTATGGCTACACCTTC. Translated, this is CASSLTGGANYGYTF. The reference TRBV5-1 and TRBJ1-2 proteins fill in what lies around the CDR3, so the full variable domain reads KAGVTQTPRYLIKTRGQQVTLSCSPISGHRSVSWYQQTPGQGLQFLFEYFSETQRNKGNFPGRFSGRQFSNSRSEMNVSTLELGDSALYLCASSLTGGANYGYTFGSGTRLTVV.